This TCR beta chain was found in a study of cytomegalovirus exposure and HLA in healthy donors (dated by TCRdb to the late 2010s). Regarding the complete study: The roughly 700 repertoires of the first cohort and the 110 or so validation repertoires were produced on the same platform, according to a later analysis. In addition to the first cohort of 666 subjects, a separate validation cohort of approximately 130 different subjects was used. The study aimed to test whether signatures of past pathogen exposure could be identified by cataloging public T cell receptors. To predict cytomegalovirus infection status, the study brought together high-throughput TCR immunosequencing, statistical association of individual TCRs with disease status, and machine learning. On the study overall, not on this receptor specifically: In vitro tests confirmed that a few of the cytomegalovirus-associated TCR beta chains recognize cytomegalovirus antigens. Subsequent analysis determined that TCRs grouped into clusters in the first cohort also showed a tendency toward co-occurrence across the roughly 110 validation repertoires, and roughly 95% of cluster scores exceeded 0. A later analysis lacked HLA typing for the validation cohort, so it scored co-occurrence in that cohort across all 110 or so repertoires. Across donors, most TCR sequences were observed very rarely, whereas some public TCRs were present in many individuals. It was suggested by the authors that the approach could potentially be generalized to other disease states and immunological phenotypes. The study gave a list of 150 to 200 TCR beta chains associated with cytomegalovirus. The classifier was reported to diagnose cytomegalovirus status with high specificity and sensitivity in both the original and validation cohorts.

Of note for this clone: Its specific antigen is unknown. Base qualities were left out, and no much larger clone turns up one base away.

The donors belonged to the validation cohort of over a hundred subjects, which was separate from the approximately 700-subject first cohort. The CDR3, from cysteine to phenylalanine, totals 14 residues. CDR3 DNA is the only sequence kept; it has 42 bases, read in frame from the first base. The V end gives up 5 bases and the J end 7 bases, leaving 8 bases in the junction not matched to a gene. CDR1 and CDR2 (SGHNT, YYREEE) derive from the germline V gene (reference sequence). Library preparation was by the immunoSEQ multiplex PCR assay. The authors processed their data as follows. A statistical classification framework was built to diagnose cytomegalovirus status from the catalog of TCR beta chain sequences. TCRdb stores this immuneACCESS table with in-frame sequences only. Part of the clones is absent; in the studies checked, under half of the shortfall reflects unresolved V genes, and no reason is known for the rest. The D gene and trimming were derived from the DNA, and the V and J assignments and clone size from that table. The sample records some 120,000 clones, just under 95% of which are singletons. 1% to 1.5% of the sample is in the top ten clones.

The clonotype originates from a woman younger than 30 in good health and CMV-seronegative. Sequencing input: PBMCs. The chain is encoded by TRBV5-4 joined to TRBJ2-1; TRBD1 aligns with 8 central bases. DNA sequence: TGTGCCAGCAGGACCGGGACAGGAGTGAATGAGCAGTTCTTC. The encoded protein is CASRTGTGVNEQFF. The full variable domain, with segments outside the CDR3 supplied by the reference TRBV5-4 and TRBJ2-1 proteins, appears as ETGVTQSPTHLIKTRGQQVTLRCSSQSGHNTVSWYQQALGQGPQFIFQYYREEENGRGNFPPRFSGLQFPNYSSELNVNALELDDSALYLCASRTGTGVNEQFFGPGTRLTVL.